This is a list of T cell receptor beta chains from one sample in a study of T cells in Graves' hyperthyroidism and ophthalmopathy. TCRdb re-derived calls from the multiplex PCR reads in MiXCR, one entry per CDR3 protein. Among around 600,000 distinct CDR3 sequences listed, just under 45% were seen once. Sequencing used peripheral blood or thyroid tissue (not recorded which). All receptors come from an adult man with Graves' disease, either hyperthyroidism or ophthalmopathy (not recorded which). The CDR3 runs from the conserved cysteine through the conserved F or W.

CDR3 protein: CASSPLEGNTEAFF
V gene: TRBV18

CDR3 protein: CASSLKRASYEQYF
V gene: TRBV5-1

CDR3 protein: CATVQGANYGYTF
V gene: TRBV10-3

CDR3 protein: CASSELLPLHF
V gene: TRBV2

CDR3 protein: CSAARGSGETQYF
V gene: TRBV20-1

CDR3 protein: CASRRYGETQYF
V gene: TRBV3-1

CDR3 protein: CASSLAGTDPSMGGYTF
V gene: TRBV10-2

CDR3 protein: CASSAGQGAINEKLFF
V gene: TRBV9

CDR3 protein: CASSSLLGTGDNQPQHF
V gene: TRBV5-6

CDR3 protein: CASSHYGTGAYEQYF
V gene: TRBV6-1

CDR3 protein: CASSLAVQAYQETQYF
V gene: TRBV5-1

CDR3 protein: CASTDRGGYEQYF
V gene: TRBV19

CDR3 protein: CASREGPGYGYTF
V gene: TRBV19

CDR3 protein: CATNSGRPDTQYF
V gene: TRBV24-1

CDR3 protein: CASRAQTNTEAFF
V gene: TRBV2

CDR3 protein: CASSIEGQGDQPQHF
V gene: TRBV19

CDR3 protein: CASSPWGPGTSQETQYF
V gene: TRBV7-2

CDR3 protein: CASSLGPSKAVNTEAFF
V gene: TRBV7-8

CDR3 protein: CASSLGGARGYTF
V gene: TRBV12-3/TRBV12-4

CDR3 protein: CASSIGQGNTGELFF
V gene: TRBV19

CDR3 protein: CASRLRGRRYEQYF
V gene: TRBV2

CDR3 protein: CASSLSGGGYGYTF
V gene: TRBV12-3/TRBV12-4

CDR3 protein: CVISEGHPGDGYTF
V gene: TRBV10-3

CDR3 protein: CSARGSAYEQYF
V gene: TRBV20-1

CDR3 protein: CASTRGRLDQPQHF
V gene: TRBV6-1

CDR3 protein: CASSPLGQPQHF
V gene: TRBV12-3/TRBV12-4

CDR3 protein: CASSAYGVLETQYF
V gene: TRBV2

CDR3 protein: CASSYSRQVNTEAFF
V gene: TRBV12-3/TRBV12-4

CDR3 protein: CSVGSRGNGYTF
V gene: TRBV29-1

CDR3 protein: CASSSLTGNSPLHF
V gene: TRBV2

CDR3 protein: CSASQNSGANVLTF
V gene: TRBV20-1

CDR3 protein: CAITESATGVYGYTF
V gene: TRBV10-3

CDR3 protein: CASRLGQGREKLFF
V gene: TRBV5-1

CDR3 protein: CSARSGVFVETQYF
V gene: TRBV20-1

CDR3 protein: CASTPNRDRGGGAEKLFF
V gene: TRBV7-4

CDR3 protein: CASSLYPNTEAFF
V gene: TRBV7-6

CDR3 protein: CASTQLDGAVAAFF
V gene: TRBV24-1

CDR3 protein: CASSWDGSNNSPLHF
V gene: TRBV5-1

CDR3 protein: CASSPQTGVHNSPLHF
V gene: TRBV7-2

CDR3 protein: CSASQQGTSNQPQHF
V gene: TRBV20-1

CDR3 protein: CASSSWTGNTIYF
V gene: TRBV6-5

CDR3 protein: CASSMEFPSGANVLTF
V gene: TRBV19